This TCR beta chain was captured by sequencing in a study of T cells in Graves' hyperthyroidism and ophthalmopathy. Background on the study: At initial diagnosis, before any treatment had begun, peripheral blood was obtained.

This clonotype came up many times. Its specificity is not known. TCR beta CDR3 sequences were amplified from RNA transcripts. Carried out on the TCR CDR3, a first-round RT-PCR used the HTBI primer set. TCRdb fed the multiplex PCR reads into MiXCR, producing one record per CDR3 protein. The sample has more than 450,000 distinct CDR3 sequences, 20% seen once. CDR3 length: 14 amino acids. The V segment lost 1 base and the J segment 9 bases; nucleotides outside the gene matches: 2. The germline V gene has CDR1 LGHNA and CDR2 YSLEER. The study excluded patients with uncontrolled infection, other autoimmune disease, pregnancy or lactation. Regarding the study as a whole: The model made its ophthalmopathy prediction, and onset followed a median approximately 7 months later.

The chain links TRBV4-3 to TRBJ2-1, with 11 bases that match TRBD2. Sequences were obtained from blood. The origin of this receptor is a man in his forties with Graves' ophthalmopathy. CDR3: CASSQVLAGGEQFF. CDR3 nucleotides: TGCGCCAGCAGCCAAGTCCTAGCGGGGGGTGAGCAGTTCTTC.